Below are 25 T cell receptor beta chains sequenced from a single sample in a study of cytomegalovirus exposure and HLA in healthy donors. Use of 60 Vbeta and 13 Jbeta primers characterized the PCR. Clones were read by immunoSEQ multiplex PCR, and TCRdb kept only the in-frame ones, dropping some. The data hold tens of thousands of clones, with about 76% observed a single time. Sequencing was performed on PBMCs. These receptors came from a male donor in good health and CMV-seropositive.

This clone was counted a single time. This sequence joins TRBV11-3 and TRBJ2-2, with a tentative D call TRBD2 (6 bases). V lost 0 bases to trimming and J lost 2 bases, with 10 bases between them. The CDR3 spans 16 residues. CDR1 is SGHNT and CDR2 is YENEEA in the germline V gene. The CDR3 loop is CASSLEGTVNTGELFF. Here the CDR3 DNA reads TGTGCCAGCAGCTTAGAAGGGACTGTTAACACCGGGGAGCTGTTTTTT. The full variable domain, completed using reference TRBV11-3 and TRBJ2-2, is EAGVVQSPRYKIIEKKQPVAFWCNPISGHNTLYWYLQNLGQGPELLIRYENEEAVDDSQLPKDRFSAERLKGVDSTLKIQPAELGDSAVYLCASSLEGTVNTGELFFGEGSRLTVL.

For the CDR3, the DNA is TGTGCCAGCAGTGAGAGCGGCAATGAGCAGTTCTTC. It yields the protein CASSESGNEQFF. The chain carries TRBV2 and TRBJ2-1, with D maybe TRBD2 (5 bases). Per germline, CDR1 SNHLY and CDR2 FYNNEI. CDR3 length: 12 amino acids. The V and J ends lost 3 bases and 6 bases respectively, with 6 bases between them.

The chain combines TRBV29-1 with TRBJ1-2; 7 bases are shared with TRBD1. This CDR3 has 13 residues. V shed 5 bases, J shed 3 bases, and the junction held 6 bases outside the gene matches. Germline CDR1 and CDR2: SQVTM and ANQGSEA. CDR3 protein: CSVRGDSHYGYTF. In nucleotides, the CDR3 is TGCAGCGTTCGCGGGGACAGCCACTATGGCTACACCTTC.

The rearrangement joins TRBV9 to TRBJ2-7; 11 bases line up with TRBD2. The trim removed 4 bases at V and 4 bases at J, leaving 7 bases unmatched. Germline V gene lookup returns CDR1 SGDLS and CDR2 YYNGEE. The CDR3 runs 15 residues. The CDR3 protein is CASSKGTSGLYEQYF. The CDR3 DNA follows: TGTGCCAGCAGCAAAGGGACTAGCGGATTATACGAGCAGTACTTC.

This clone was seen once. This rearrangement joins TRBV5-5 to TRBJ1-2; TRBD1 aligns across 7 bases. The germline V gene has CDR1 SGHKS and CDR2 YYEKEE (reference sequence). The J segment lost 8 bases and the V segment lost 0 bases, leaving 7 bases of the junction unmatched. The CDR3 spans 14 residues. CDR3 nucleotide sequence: TGTGCCAGCAGCTTGGATGGACAGGAGGACGGCTACACCTTC. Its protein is CASSLDGQEDGYTF.

CDR3 in DNA: TGTGCCAGCAGCCCCTCGGCGCGGTACAATGAGCAGTTCTTC. This encodes CASSPSARYNEQFF. V gene TRBV7-6 combines with J gene TRBJ2-1, with no clear D. CDR3 length: 14 amino acids. The ends were cut back, 5 bases at V and 4 bases at J, with 12 bases in the middle. Per germline, CDR1 SGHVS and CDR2 FNYEAQ.

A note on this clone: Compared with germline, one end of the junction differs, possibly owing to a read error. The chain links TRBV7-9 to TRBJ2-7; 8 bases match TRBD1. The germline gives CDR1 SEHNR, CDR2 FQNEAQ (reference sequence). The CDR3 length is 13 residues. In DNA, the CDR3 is TGTTCCAGCAGGGGGGACAGGCACTACGAGCAGTACTTC. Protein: CSSRGDRHYEQYF.

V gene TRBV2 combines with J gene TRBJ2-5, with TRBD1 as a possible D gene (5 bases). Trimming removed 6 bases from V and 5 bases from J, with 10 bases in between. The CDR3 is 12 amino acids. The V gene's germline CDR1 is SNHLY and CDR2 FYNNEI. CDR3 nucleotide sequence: TGTGCCAGCAGCCCAGGGTGGGAGACCCAGTACTTC. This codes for CASSPGWETQYF.

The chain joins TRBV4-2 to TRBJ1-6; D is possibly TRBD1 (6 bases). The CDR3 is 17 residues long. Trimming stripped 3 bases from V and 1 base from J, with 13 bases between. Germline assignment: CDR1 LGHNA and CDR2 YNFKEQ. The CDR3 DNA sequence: TGTGCCAGCAGCCATTACAGGGTTAAGTCCTATAATTCACCCCTCCACTTT. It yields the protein CASSHYRVKSYNSPLHF.

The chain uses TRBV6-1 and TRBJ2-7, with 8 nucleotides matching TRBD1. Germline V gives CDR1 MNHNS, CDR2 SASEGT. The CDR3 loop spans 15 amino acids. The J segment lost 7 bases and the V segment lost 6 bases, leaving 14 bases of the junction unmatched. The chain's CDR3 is CASSSRTGGAREQYF. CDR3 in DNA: TGTGCCAGCAGCTCACGAACAGGGGGAGCGAGGGAGCAGTACTTC.

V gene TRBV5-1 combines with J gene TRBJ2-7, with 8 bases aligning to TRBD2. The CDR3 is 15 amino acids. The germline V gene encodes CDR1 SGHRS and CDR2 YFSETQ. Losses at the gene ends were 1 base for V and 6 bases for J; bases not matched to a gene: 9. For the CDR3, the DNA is TGCGCCAGCAGCTTGTCGGCAGCGGGAGCCGGCGAGCAGTACTTC. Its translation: CASSLSAAGAGEQYF.

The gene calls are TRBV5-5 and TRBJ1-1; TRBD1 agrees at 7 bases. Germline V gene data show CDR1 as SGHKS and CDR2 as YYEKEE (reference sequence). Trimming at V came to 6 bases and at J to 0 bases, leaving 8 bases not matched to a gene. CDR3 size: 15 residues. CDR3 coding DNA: TGTGCCAGCAACCGACCCGACAGGGTGAACACTGAAGCTTTCTTT. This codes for CASNRPDRVNTEAFF.

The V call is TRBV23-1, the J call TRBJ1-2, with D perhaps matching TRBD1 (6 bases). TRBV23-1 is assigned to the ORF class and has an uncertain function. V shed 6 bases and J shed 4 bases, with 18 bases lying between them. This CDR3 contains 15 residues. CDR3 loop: CASRPGGGKVYGYTF. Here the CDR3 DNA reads TGCGCCAGCAGGCCCGGGGGGGGCAAAGTCTATGGCTACACCTTC.

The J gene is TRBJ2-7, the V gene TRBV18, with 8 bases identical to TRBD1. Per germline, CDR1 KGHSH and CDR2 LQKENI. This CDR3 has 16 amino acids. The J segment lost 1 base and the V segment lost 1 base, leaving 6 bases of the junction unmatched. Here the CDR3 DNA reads TGTGCCAGCTCACCACGTTCACAGGGGGTGTCCTACGAGCAGTACTTC. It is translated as CASSPRSQGVSYEQYF.

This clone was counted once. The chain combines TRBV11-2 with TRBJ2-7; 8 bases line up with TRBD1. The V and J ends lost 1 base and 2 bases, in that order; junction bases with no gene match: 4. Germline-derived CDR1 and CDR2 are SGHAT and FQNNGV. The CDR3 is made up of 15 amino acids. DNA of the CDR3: TGTGCCAGCAGCTTAGTTGCGGACAGGGCCTACGAGCAGTACTTC. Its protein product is CASSLVADRAYEQYF.

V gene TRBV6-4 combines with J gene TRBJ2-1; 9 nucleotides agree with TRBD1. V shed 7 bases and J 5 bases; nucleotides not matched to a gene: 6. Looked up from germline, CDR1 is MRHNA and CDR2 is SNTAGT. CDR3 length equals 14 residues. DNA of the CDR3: TGTGCCAGCAAGGGACAGGGAGTGGACAATGAGCAGTTCTTC. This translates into CASKGQGVDNEQFF.

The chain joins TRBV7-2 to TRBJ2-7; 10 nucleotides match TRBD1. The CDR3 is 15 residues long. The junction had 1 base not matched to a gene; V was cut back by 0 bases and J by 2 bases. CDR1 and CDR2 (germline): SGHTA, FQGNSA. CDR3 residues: CASSLAGTGAYEQYF. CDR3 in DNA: TGTGCCAGCAGCTTAGCAGGGACAGGGGCCTACGAGCAGTACTTC.

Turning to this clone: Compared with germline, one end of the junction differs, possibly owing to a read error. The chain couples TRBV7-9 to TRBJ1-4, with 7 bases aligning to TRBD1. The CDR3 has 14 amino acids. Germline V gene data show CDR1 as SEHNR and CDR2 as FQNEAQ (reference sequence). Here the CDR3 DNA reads TGTTCCAGCAGCCAGACAGGGATGAGGGAAAAACTGTTTTTT. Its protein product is CSSSQTGMREKLFF.

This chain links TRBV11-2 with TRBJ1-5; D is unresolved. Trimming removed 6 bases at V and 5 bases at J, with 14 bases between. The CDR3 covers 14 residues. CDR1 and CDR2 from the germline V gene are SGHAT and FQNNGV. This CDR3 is CASSPGGLDQPQHF. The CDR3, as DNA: TGTGCCAGCAGTCCGGGAGGGCTCGATCAGCCCCAGCATTTT.

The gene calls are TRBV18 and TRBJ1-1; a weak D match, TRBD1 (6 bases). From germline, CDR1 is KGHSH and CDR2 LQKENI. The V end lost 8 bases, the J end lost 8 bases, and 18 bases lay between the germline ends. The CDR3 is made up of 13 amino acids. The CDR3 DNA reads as TGTGCCAGCGCCCGGGGGGCGTCAGAAGAAGCTTTCTTT. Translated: CASARGASEEAFF.

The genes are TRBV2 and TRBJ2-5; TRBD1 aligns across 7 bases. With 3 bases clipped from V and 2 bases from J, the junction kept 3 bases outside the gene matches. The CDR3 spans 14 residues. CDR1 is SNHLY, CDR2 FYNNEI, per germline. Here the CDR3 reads CASSEPGQQETQYF. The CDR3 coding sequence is TGTGCCAGCAGTGAGCCGGGACAGCAAGAGACCCAGTACTTC.

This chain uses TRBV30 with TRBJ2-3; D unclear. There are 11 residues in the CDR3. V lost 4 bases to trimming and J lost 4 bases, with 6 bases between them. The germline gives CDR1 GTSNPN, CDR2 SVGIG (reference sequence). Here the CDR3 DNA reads TGTGCCTGGACCCAGGCAGATACGCAGTATTTT. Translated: CAWTQADTQYF.

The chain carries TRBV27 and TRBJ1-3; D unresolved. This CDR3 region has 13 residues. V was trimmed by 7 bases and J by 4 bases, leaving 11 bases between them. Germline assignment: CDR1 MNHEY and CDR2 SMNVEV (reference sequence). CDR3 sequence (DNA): TGTGCCAGCATCCCTCCTCTGGGAAACACCATATATTTT. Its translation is CASIPPLGNTIYF.

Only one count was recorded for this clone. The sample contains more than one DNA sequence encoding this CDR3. The CDR3 DNA reads as TGTGCCAGCAGCGCCCAGGGGGCCTACGAGCAGTACTTC. Protein product: CASSAQGAYEQYF. The rearrangement uses TRBV9 and TRBJ2-7; the match to TRBD1 covers 7 bases. Germline-derived CDR1 and CDR2 are SGDLS and YYNGEE. The CDR3 extends over 13 amino acids. With V trimmed by 3 bases and J by 2 bases, 2 bases remained unmatched.

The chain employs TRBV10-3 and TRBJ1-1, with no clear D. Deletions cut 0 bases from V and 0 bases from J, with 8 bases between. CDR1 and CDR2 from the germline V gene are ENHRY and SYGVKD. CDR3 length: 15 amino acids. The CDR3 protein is CAISESRGLNTEAFF. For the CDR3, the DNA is TGTGCCATCAGTGAGTCGAGAGGGCTGAACACTGAAGCTTTCTTT.